This T cell receptor beta chain was documented in a study of T cells in Graves' hyperthyroidism and ophthalmopathy. The CDR3 sequence is 16 residues long. In germline, CDR1 is WNHNN, CDR2 SYGVQD (reference sequence). Trimming pared 2 bases from V and 0 bases from J, leaving 14 bases between. Uncontrolled infection, other autoimmune disease, pregnancy or lactation led to exclusion. General observations from the study: Separation of ophthalmopathy from stable hyperthyroidism was achieved by a 13 V-J model.

Concerning this clonotype: Antigen: not known.

Using RNA transcripts as the source, TCR beta CDR3 regions were amplified. Researchers ran a first-round RT-PCR on the TCR CDR3 using the HTBI primer set. TCRdb called the multiplex PCR reads again in MiXCR, with one record for every CDR3 protein. The table shows under 550,000 distinct CDR3 sequences, with just under 20% occurring only once. This sequence originates from a middle-aged man with Graves' ophthalmopathy. The chain recombines TRBV10-1 with TRBJ2-7; D is undetermined. Sequencing was carried out using blood. The CDR3 bases are TGCGCCAGCAGTGAGGGAGCGCACACCCGCTCCTACGAGCAGTACTTC. It yields the protein CASSEGAHTRSYEQYF.